This T cell receptor beta chain is from a study of T cells after yellow fever vaccination. Study-level information: When fractions had low cell numbers, they were prepared with SMART-Seq v4 Ultra Low Input.

This clonotype came up many times. Antigen unknown. Findings and limits, study-wide: Detected again after the booster were most primary-vaccination clones, at roughly 95% CD4 and about 89% CD8.

The CDR3 is 12 residues long. Trimming removed 5 bases at V and 6 bases at J, with 11 bases between. Germline lookup yields CDR1 SGHKS and CDR2 YYEKEE (reference sequence). TCRdb reprocessed the 5' RACE reads with MiXCR, giving one entry per CDR3 protein. The sample lists some 350,000 distinct CDR3 sequences, roughly 4.3% occurring once. The sequence was collected from a man younger than 30 who received the YFV17D yellow fever vaccine. The genes are TRBV5-5 and TRBJ1-2, with D tentatively TRBD1 (5 bases). The sample was PBMCs, taken 5 days after the yellow fever booster vaccination. As DNA, the CDR3 is TGTGCCAGCAGACAGGAGTCTGATGGCTACACCTTC. Protein sequence: CASRQESDGYTF. Looking up the rest from reference TRBV5-5 and TRBJ1-2 gives the full variable domain: DAGVTQSPTHLIKTRGQQVTLRCSPISGHKSVSWYQQVLGQGPQFIFQYYEKEERGRGNFPDRFSARQFPNYSSELNVNALLLGDSALYLCASRQESDGYTFGSGTRLTVV.